The clone carrying this T cell receptor beta chain was seen just once. The antigen remains undetermined. The CDR3 does not end in the conserved phenylalanine or tryptophan, so this is likely a read error. These data are taken from a study of T cells in Graves' hyperthyroidism and ophthalmopathy. Study-wide context: Peripheral blood draws took place at initial diagnosis, ahead of any treatment. Study-wide points: Most clonotypes expanded in thyroid above 0.001 were likewise present in blood. In simple terms, a model built on 13 V-J features told ophthalmopathy apart from stable hyperthyroidism.

Uncontrolled infection, other autoimmune disease, pregnancy or lactation led to exclusion. The V end lost 0 bases, the J end lost 1 base, and 6 bases lay between the germline ends. Looked up from germline, CDR1 is WSHSY and CDR2 is SAAADI. The CDR3 extends over 14 amino acids. The investigators amplified TCR beta CDR3 regions from RNA transcripts. TCR CDR3 underwent first-round RT-PCR with the HTBI primer set. TCRdb independently ran MiXCR on the multiplex PCR reads; one entry per CDR3 protein. The sample yields over 700,000 distinct CDR3 sequences, 38% seen once. Input material: blood. The sequence derives from a man younger than 35 with Graves' hyperthyroidism. This chain joins TRBV10-2 and TRBJ1-1, with D possibly being TRBD1 (5 bases). The DNA for the CDR3 is TGCGCCAGCAGTGAGTCGCAGGGGAACACTGAAGCTTTCCTT. Its protein product is CASSESQGNTEAFL.